The 18 T cell receptor beta chains below come from one sample, sequenced in a study of vaccination and CD4 T cells after COVID-19. Specified treatment: roughly 11-day PBMC culture with coronavirus spike peptide pools or control peptides (ViraFEST assay). For these TCRs, the target antigens are not known. Cultured CD4+ T-cell DNA underwent Oncomine TCR Beta short-read sequencing. TCRdb ran MiXCR on the PCR reads and lists one entry per CDR3 protein. The sample includes 7,000 to 9,000 distinct CDR3 sequences, around 60% of them seen just once. The source material was CD4+ T cells from blood, cultured in vitro. The origin of the receptors is a human donor who had recovered from COVID-19.

The gene calls are TRBV24-1 and TRBJ2-7; 8 bases fit TRBD1. Trimming at V came to 5 bases and at J to 2 bases, leaving 7 bases not matched to a gene. Per germline, CDR1 KGHDR and CDR2 SFDVKD. The CDR3 length is 15 residues. The CDR3 DNA is TGTGCCACCAGTGTATGGACAGGGTTAACCTACGAGCAGTACTTC. It translates to CATSVWTGLTYEQYF.

The rearrangement links TRBV7-2 to TRBJ1-1; D gene unclear. CDR1 and CDR2 (germline): SGHTA, FQGNSA. Trimming pared 1 base from V and 0 bases from J, leaving 6 bases between. The CDR3 is 14 residues long. The CDR3, as DNA: TGTGCCAGCAGCTTAGGGCAGCTGAACACTGAAGCTTTCTTT. Translation gives CASSLGQLNTEAFF.

The J gene is TRBJ2-1, the V gene TRBV7-2; D not resolved. V lost 4 bases and J lost 0, with 4 bases in between. Germline V gene sequence: CDR1 SGHTA, CDR2 FQGNSA. The CDR3 runs to 13 residues. DNA of the CDR3: TGTGCCAGCAGCTCAGACTCCTACAATGAGCAGTTCTTC. This translates into CASSSDSYNEQFF.

This clonotype was counted a single time. V is TRBV27 and J is TRBJ2-3, with 7 bases matching TRBD1. Germline V gene data show CDR1 as MNHEY and CDR2 as SMNVEV (reference sequence). This CDR3 comprises 16 residues. Unmatched junction bases numbered 8, after V lost 5 bases and J lost 0 bases. Here the CDR3 reads CASSGTGTASTDTQYF. In DNA, the CDR3 is TGTGCCAGCAGTGGGACGGGGACAGCTAGCACAGATACGCAGTATTTT.

The V gene is TRBV7-6, the J gene TRBJ1-6; D is uncertain. Germline V gene lookup returns CDR1 SGHVS and CDR2 FNYEAQ. V was clipped by 0 bases and J by 7 bases, with 10 bases between them. CDR3 length: 15 amino acids. The CDR3 sequence is CASSLAGGLNSPLHF. CDR3 nucleotides: TGTGCCAGCAGCTTAGCTGGAGGATTGAATTCACCCCTCCACTTT. Full variable domain (missing parts from reference TRBV7-6 and TRBJ1-6): GAGVSQSPRYKVTKRGQDVALRCDPISGHVSLYWYRQALGQGPEFLTYFNYEAQQDKSGLPNDRFSAERPEGSISTLTIQRTEQRDSAMYRCASSLAGGLNSPLHFGNGTRLTVT.

CDR3 bases: TGTGCCAGCAGCGCGGGGACAGTAGCCTACAATGAGCAGTTCTTC. This sequence encodes CASSAGTVAYNEQFF. The J gene is TRBJ2-1, the V gene TRBV11-3, with D possibly TRBD1 on 7 matching bases. This CDR3 comprises 15 residues. In germline, CDR1 is SGHNT, CDR2 YENEEA. Trimming pared 5 bases from V and 2 bases from J, leaving 13 bases between.

This rearrangement joins TRBV6-5 to TRBJ1-2; no clear D gene. Trimming shortened V by 0 bases and J by 4 bases, and 9 bases separated the two germline ends. The CDR3 is 14 residues long. CDR1 is MNHEY, CDR2 SVGAGI, per germline. CDR3 nucleotide sequence: TGTGCCAGCAGTTACTCGCCCACCTCCTATGGCTACACCTTC. This translates into CASSYSPTSYGYTF.

As concerns this clonotype: The junction differs from germline at one of its ends, possibly a read error. The genes are TRBV19 and TRBJ2-2, with D tentatively TRBD1 or TRBD2 (5 bases each). CDR3 size: 18 residues. Germline lookup yields CDR1 LNHDA and CDR2 SQIVND (reference sequence). In nucleotides, the CDR3 is TGTGCCAGTACCCACCGCTATGGGGGAGCGACGAACACCAGGGAGCTGTTTTTT. This gives the protein CASTHRYGGATNTRELFF. Filled out from reference TRBV19 and TRBJ2-2, the complete variable domain reads DGGITQSPKYLFRKEGQNVTLSCEQNLNHDAMYWYRQDPGQGLRLIYYSQIVNDFQKGDIAEGYSVSREKKESFPLTVTSAQKNPTAFYLCASTHRYGGATNTRELFFGEGSRLTVL.

The rearrangement links TRBV12-3 or TRBV12-4 to TRBJ2-7; perhaps TRBD1 as D (6 bases). This CDR3 is built from 15 residues. V lost 2 bases to trimming and J lost 0 bases, with 11 bases between them. This chain's CDR3 is CASSLTGWSSYEQYF. Written as DNA, the CDR3 is TGTGCCAGCAGTTTAACAGGGTGGAGCTCCTACGAGCAGTACTTC.

This clonotype was seen a handful of times. CDR3 in amino acids: CASGGGRDSPLHF. The CDR3 coding sequence is TGTGCCAGCGGGGGGGGGAGGGATTCACCCCTCCACTTT. The chain couples TRBV7-9 to TRBJ1-6, with D possibly TRBD1 on 5 matching bases. The CDR3 sequence is 13 residues long. V gave up 8 bases and J gave up 8 bases, with 13 bases separating them. The germline gives CDR1 SEHNR, CDR2 FQNEAQ (reference sequence). The whole variable domain, remainder taken from reference TRBV7-9 and TRBJ1-6, is DTGVSQNPRHKITKRGQNVTFRCDPISEHNRLYWYRQTLGQGPEFLTYFQNEAQLEKSRLLSDRFSAERPKGSFSTLEIQRTEQGDSAMYLCASGGGRDSPLHFGNGTRLTVT.

The chain couples TRBV4-1 to TRBJ2-1; TRBD2 matches at 16 bases. CDR1 is MGHRA, CDR2 YSYEKL, per germline. The J segment lost 5 bases and the V segment lost 4 bases, leaving 8 bases of the junction unmatched. The CDR3 totals 18 residues. CDR3 amino acids: CASSRGTSGGARHNEQFF. The CDR3 nucleotides are TGCGCCAGCAGCCGAGGGACTAGCGGGGGGGCCCGGCACAATGAGCAGTTCTTC.

This chain joins TRBV11-3 and TRBJ1-1; D may be TRBD1 (6 bases). The germline V gene has CDR1 SGHNT and CDR2 YENEEA. V lost 0 bases to trimming and J lost 5 bases, with 19 bases between them. This CDR3 is built from 17 residues. Written as DNA, the CDR3 is TGTGCCAGCAGCTTAGAGGGGCGGTACAGGGCGTGGACTGAAGCTTTCTTT. This gives the protein CASSLEGRYRAWTEAFF.

This clonotype has a handful of counts. The DNA of the CDR3 is TGTGCCAGCAGCCCGAGGACGGGGCGTTCCGGGGAGCTGTTTTTT. This codes for CASSPRTGRSGELFF. The genes are TRBV7-2 and TRBJ2-2; perhaps D is TRBD1 or TRBD2 (5 bases each). The CDR3 is made up of 15 amino acids. Trimming removed 5 bases at V and 6 bases at J, with 16 bases between. Per the germline V gene, CDR1 is SGHTA and CDR2 is FQGNSA.

This sequence joins TRBV6-1 and TRBJ2-7; D is possibly TRBD1 (7 bases). V was cut by 3 bases and J by 2 bases, with 17 bases left in between. The CDR3 is 16 amino acids. Per germline, CDR1 MNHNS and CDR2 SASEGT. CDR3 sequence (DNA): TGTGCCAGCAGTGACGACCGGACAGGAGGGACCTACGAGCAGTACTTC. It specifies CASSDDRTGGTYEQYF.

In this sample, this clonotype turned up a few times. In nucleotides, the CDR3 is TGTGCCAGCAGTTTACAGGGTCAGGTCAATCAGCCCCAGCATTTT. Translated, it gives CASSLQGQVNQPQHF. This chain links TRBV12-3 or TRBV12-4 with TRBJ1-5, with D possibly TRBD1 on 5 matching bases. This CDR3 comprises 15 residues. Between the trimmed V and J ends, which lost 2 bases and 3 bases, there was a span of 11 bases.

This clonotype is large within its sample. J is TRBJ2-7 and V is TRBV12-3 or TRBV12-4, with TRBD2 identical over 7 bases. This CDR3 comprises 15 residues. After removal of 1 base from V and 1 base from J, the junction contained 4 bases not matched to a gene. This CDR3 reads CASSLGRGRSYEQYF. The CDR3 nucleotides read TGTGCCAGCAGTTTAGGGCGGGGGAGATCCTACGAGCAGTACTTC.

The V and J genes are TRBV19 and TRBJ1-5; 8 bases agree with TRBD1. CDR1 and CDR2 from the germline V gene are LNHDA and SQIVND (reference sequence). The CDR3 covers 16 residues. J lost 0 bases, V lost 5 bases, and 6 bases had no gene match. The CDR3 DNA is TGTGCCAGTAGTTTACTAACAGGGGGTAGCAATCAGCCCCAGCATTTT. Translating it yields CASSLLTGGSNQPQHF.

This chain uses TRBV27 with TRBJ1-6; tentative D call: TRBD1 (6 bases). Germline V CDR1 and CDR2: MNHEY, SMNVEV (reference sequence). The CDR3 covers 14 residues. V lost 6 bases, J lost 7 bases, and 13 bases lay in between. CDR3 nucleotide sequence: TGTGCCAGCAGACCACACAGGGAAAATTCACCCCTCCACTTT. Amino acid sequence: CASRPHRENSPLHF.